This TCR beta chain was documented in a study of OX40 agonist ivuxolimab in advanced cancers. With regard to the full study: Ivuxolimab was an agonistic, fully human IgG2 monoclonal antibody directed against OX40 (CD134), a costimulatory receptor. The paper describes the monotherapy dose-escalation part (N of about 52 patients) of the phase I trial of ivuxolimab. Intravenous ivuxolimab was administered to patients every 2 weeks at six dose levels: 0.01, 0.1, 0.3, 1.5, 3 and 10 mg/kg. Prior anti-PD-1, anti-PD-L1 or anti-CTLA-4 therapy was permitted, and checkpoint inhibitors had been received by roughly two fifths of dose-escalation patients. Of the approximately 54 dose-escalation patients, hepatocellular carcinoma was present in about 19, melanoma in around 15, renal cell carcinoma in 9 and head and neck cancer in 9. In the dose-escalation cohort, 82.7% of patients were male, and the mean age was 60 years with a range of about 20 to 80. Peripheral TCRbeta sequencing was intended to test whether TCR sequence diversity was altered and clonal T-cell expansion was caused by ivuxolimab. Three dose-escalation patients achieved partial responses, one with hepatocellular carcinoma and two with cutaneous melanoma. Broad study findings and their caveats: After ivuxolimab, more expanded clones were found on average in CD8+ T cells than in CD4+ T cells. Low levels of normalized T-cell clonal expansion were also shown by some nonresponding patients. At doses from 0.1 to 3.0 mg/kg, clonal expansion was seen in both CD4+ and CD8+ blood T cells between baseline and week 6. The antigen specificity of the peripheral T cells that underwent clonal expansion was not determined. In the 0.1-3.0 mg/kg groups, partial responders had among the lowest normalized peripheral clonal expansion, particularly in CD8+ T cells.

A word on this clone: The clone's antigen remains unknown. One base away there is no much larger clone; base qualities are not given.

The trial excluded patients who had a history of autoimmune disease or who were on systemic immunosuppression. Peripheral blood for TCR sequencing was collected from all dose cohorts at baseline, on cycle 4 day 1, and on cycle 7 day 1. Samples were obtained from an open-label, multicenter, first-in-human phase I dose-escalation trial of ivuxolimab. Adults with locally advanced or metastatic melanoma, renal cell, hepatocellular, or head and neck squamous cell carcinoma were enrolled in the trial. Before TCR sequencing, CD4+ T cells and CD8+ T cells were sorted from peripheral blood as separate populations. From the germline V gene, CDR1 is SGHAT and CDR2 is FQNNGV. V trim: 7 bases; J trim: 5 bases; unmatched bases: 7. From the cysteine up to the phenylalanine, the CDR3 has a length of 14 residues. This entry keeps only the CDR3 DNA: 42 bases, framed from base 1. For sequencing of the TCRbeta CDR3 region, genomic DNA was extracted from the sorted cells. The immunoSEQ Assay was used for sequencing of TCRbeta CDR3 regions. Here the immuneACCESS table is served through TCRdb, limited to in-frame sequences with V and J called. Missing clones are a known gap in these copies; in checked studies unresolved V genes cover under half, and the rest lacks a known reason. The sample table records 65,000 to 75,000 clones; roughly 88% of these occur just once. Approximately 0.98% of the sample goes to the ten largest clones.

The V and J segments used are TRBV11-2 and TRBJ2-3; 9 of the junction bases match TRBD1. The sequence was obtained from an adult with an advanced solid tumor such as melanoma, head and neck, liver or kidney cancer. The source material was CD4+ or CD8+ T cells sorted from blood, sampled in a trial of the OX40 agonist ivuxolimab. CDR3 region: CASILQGAGDTQYF. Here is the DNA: TGTGCCAGCATCCTACAGGGGGCAGGAGATACGCAGTATTTT.